This T cell receptor (beta chain) came from a study of cytomegalovirus exposure and HLA in healthy donors. About the research overall: Inside one of the first data releases sat around 86 million unique TCRs taken from HLA-typed donors. Study-wide results and limits: The records held CMV serostatus as the only immune exposure information. Researchers catalogued about 150 TCR beta chains as cytomegalovirus-associated. In a later analysis, TCR beta V- and J-gene trimming showed a link to a missense DCLRE1C variant.

In its sample, this clone was seen once. Its matching antigen is unknown. Primers for the PCR totalled 60 Vbeta and 13 Jbeta. Repertoires were generated with immunoSEQ multiplex PCR, while TCRdb's copy carries only in-frame clones and drops some. Among about 140,000 clones listed, about 84% were seen once. The CDR3 sequence is 15 residues long. Germline V gene sequence: CDR1 SGHVS, CDR2 FQNEAQ. V lost 2 bases, J lost 5 bases, and 8 bases stayed unmatched. The sequence came from a man in his fifties in good health and CMV-seronegative. V and J are TRBV7-8 and TRBJ2-7, with 8 bases matching TRBD2. The sample consisted of PBMCs. CDR3 nucleotides: TGTGCCAGCAGCTTACTCCCCAGCGGGAGCCACGAGCAGTACTTC. It encodes CASSLLPSGSHEQYF.